This section outlines one T cell receptor (beta chain) sequence together with its context. The antigen remains unidentified. The germline V gene encodes CDR1 GTSNPN and CDR2 SVGIG (reference sequence). There are 12 residues in the CDR3. V was pared by 1 base and J by 5 bases, with 6 bases between. The data are from a study of cytomegalovirus exposure and HLA in healthy donors. Study-level findings and limits: Across donors, most TCRs were seen rarely, yet some public ones were widespread.

The PCR had 60 Vbeta and 13 Jbeta primers. Data came from immunoSEQ multiplex PCR; TCRdb stores just in-frame clones and leaves some out. The sample shows around 55,000 clones, and roughly 9.6% sits with its ten largest clones. The chain links TRBV30 to TRBJ2-4; tentatively, D is TRBD2 (6 bases). Sequencing input: PBMCs. This sequence originates from a man aged 50-59 years in good health and CMV-seropositive. Here the CDR3 reads CAWSGGENIQYF. In DNA, the CDR3 is TGTGCCTGGAGTGGGGGGGAAAACATTCAGTACTTC.